The 2 T cell receptor beta chains in this list originate from one sample, sequenced in a study of Graves' ophthalmopathy and Graves' hyperthyroidism. Amplified TCR beta CDR3 regions were obtained using RNA transcripts as template. The first-round RT-PCR employed HTBI primers together with the Qiagen OneStep RT-PCR kit. A multiplex PCR was then performed as the second round. Using its own MiXCR run on the multiplex PCR reads, TCRdb lists one record per CDR3 protein. There are fewer than 350,000 distinct CDR3 sequences in the sample; roughly 16% occur only once, and approximately 13% lies in the top ten. Sequencing input: peripheral blood. The receptors stem from an adult man with Graves' ophthalmopathy.

In the case of this clonotype: At one of its ends the junction is not consistent with the germline gene, which may arise from a read error. The chain has TRBV7-8 and TRBJ1-5; D remains unclear. Germline lookup yields CDR1 SGHVS and CDR2 FQNEAQ. The CDR3 has 16 amino acids. The CDR3 loop reads CASSAERAPSAQPQPF. CDR3 nucleotide sequence: TGTGCCAGCAGCGCCGAAAGGGCGCCAAGCGCTCAGCCCCAGCCTTTT.

This clonotype was observed many times. This CDR3 is CASGGASGLQETQYF. CDR3 DNA: TGTGCCAGCGGTGGGGCTAGCGGGCTCCAAGAGACCCAGTACTTC. The chain recombines TRBV19 with TRBJ2-5, with 8 bases identical to TRBD2. Per the germline V gene, CDR1 is LNHDA and CDR2 is SQIVND (reference sequence). J gave up 1 base and V 9 bases, and 10 bases lay outside the gene matches. The CDR3 loop spans 15 amino acids.